The 28 T cell receptor beta chains in this list originate from one sample, sequenced in a study of blood T cell repertoires in COVID-19. Clones were sequenced by immunoSEQ multiplex PCR, and TCRdb holds only the in-frame ones, with some missing. Of under 250,000 clones listed, about 80% are singletons. The sequencing sample was made of peripheral blood. The receptors derive from a woman aged 40 to 50 with active or convalescent COVID-19.

This clone has only a few counts. The V and J genes are TRBV29-1 and TRBJ1-1, with TRBD1 as a possible D gene (5 bases). This CDR3 is 15 amino acids long. Per the germline V gene, CDR1 is SQVTM and CDR2 is ANQGSEA. The germline V and J ends were trimmed by 5 bases and 2 bases, with 18 bases remaining between them. CDR3 region: CSVLSGGGLNTEAFF. For the CDR3, the DNA is TGCAGCGTTCTGTCGGGGGGAGGCCTCAACACTGAAGCTTTCTTT.

The CDR3 nucleotides read TGTGCCAGCAGCCAAGATGCTCCGACTAGCGGGGGATTCACAGATACGCAGTATTTT. Translating it yields CASSQDAPTSGGFTDTQYF. The V gene is TRBV3-1 (or the pseudogene TRBV3-2), the J gene TRBJ2-3; 12 bases match TRBD2. V was clipped by 0 bases and J by 2 bases; unmatched bases: 9. There are 19 residues in the CDR3. Germline CDR1 and CDR2: LGHDT and YNNKEL (reference sequence).

The rearrangement uses TRBV4-2 and TRBJ2-5; 14 bases match TRBD2. Trimming cost V 0 bases and J 0 bases; bases outside gene matches: 12. CDR3 length equals 21 residues. From germline, CDR1 is LGHNA and CDR2 YNFKEQ. The CDR3: CASSQDPDGLAGGLYQETQYF. The CDR3 nucleotides are TGTGCCAGCAGCCAAGATCCTGACGGACTAGCGGGGGGCCTGTACCAAGAGACCCAGTACTTC.

This chain uses TRBV10-3 with TRBJ1-4, with D maybe TRBD1 (5 bases). Germline loops: CDR1 ENHRY, CDR2 SYGVKD. The CDR3 has 13 residues. Between the trimmed V and J ends, which lost 5 bases and 8 bases, there was a span of 12 bases. For the CDR3, the DNA is TGTGCCATCAGTCCCAGGGTTGACGAAAAACTGTTTTTT. Encoded protein: CAISPRVDEKLFF.

The chain is built from TRBV18 and TRBJ2-7; TRBD2 agrees at 8 bases. From germline, CDR1 is KGHSH and CDR2 LQKENI. This CDR3 is built from 16 residues. V gave up 2 bases and J gave up 6 bases; unmatched junction bases: 12. CDR3 DNA: TGTGCCAGCTCACCAAGCGGGATTAGCGGGACGCGCGAGCAGTACTTC. This codes for CASSPSGISGTREQYF. Filled out from reference TRBV18 and TRBJ2-7, the complete variable domain reads NAGVMQNPRHLVRRRGQEARLRCSPMKGHSHVYWYRQLPEEGLKFMVYLQKENIIDESGMPKERFSAEFPKEGPSILRIQQVVRGDSAAYFCASSPSGISGTREQYFGPGTRLTVT.

This clone appeared once. The V gene is TRBV7-3, the J gene TRBJ1-1; no clear D. V dropped 3 bases and J dropped 0 bases, with 8 bases sitting between them. The germline CDR1 and CDR2 sequences are SGHTA and FQGTGA. There are 14 residues in the CDR3. CDR3 coding DNA: TGTGCCAGCAGCTTCGGGAGCATGAACACTGAAGCTTTCTTT. Translated: CASSFGSMNTEAFF.

The V gene is TRBV9, the J gene TRBJ1-6, with D perhaps TRBD1 (5 bases). This CDR3 region has 15 residues. Germline V CDR1 and CDR2: SGDLS, YYNGEE. V was cut by 6 bases and J by 9 bases, with 19 bases left in between. The CDR3 region has the DNA TGTGCCAGCAACGAGCTTGGGCAGGGCGGTTCACCCCTCCACTTT. Translating it yields CASNELGQGGSPLHF.

The chain joins TRBV6-5 to TRBJ2-1, with 9 bases identical to TRBD2. Germline-derived CDR1 and CDR2 are MNHEY and SVGAGI. CDR3 length: 15 residues. The junction had 6 bases not matched to a gene; V was cut back by 2 bases and J by 7 bases. CDR3 loop: CASSYDAGGANEQFF. CDR3 coding DNA: TGTGCCAGCAGTTACGATGCGGGGGGGGCGAATGAGCAGTTCTTC.

This rearrangement joins TRBV24-1 to TRBJ1-5; TRBD1 is a possible D gene (5 bases). Germline values: CDR1 KGHDR, CDR2 SFDVKD. The V and J ends lost 3 bases and 6 bases respectively, with 11 bases between them. This CDR3 region has 14 residues. The chain's CDR3 is CATSDGRGTQPQHF. The CDR3 DNA follows: TGTGCCACCAGTGATGGGCGGGGGACTCAGCCCCAGCATTTT.

This clone appeared once. The V gene is TRBV5-1, the J gene TRBJ1-4, with a possible D match to TRBD1 (6 bases). Germline CDR1 is SGHRS and CDR2 is YFSETQ. Trimming cost V 4 bases and J 8 bases, with 18 bases left between them. This CDR3 has 15 amino acids. CDR3 amino acids: CASSRGQAGEEKLFF. For the CDR3, the DNA is TGCGCCAGCAGCCGGGGCCAGGCAGGGGAGGAAAAACTGTTTTTT.

This clone appeared once. The V and J genes are TRBV5-5 and TRBJ1-2; TRBD1 agrees at 9 bases. The CDR3 runs 14 residues. V shed 0 bases, J shed 6 bases, and the junction held 3 bases outside the gene matches. CDR1 is SGHKS and CDR2 is YYEKEE in the germline V gene (reference sequence). CDR3 coding DNA: TGTGCCAGCAGCTTGGGGAGGGACAGGGATGGCTACACCTTC. Translating gives CASSLGRDRDGYTF. The whole variable domain, filled in from reference TRBV5-5 and TRBJ1-2, reads DAGVTQSPTHLIKTRGQQVTLRCSPISGHKSVSWYQQVLGQGPQFIFQYYEKEERGRGNFPDRFSARQFPNYSSELNVNALLLGDSALYLCASSLGRDRDGYTFGSGTRLTVV.

CDR3 nucleotide sequence: TGTGCCAGCATGAACGATCCTAGCCGCGGCTCCTACGAGCAGTACTTC. It yields the protein CASMNDPSRGSYEQYF. The chain recombines TRBV6-4 with TRBJ2-7; D might be TRBD2 (5 bases). V lost 7 bases, J lost 0 bases, and 19 bases lay in between. The germline gives CDR1 MRHNA, CDR2 SNTAGT. This CDR3 is built from 16 residues.

The J gene is TRBJ2-1, the V gene TRBV11-2; 7 nucleotides match TRBD2. CDR1 is SGHAT and CDR2 is FQNNGV in the germline V gene. With V trimmed by 6 bases and J by 1 base, 6 bases remained unmatched. CDR3 length equals 15 residues. The CDR3 coding sequence is TGTGCCAGCAGATTAAGCGGGGTTTCCTACAATGAGCAGTTCTTC. Translating it yields CASRLSGVSYNEQFF.

This clone appeared once. The rearrangement links TRBV19 to TRBJ1-1, with D possibly matching TRBD1 (5 bases). Trimming shortened V by 4 bases and J by 4 bases, and 13 bases separated the two germline ends. Germline CDR1 is LNHDA and CDR2 is SQIVND (reference sequence). The CDR3 loop spans 14 amino acids. This chain's CDR3 is CASSTRAWSTEAFF. In DNA form, the CDR3 reads TGTGCCAGTAGTACCAGGGCCTGGAGCACTGAAGCTTTCTTT.

The chain joins TRBV18 to TRBJ1-1; TRBD1 matches 7 bases. CDR1 is KGHSH and CDR2 is LQKENI in the germline V gene. The CDR3 totals 16 residues. With 4 bases clipped from V and 0 bases from J, the junction kept 8 bases outside the gene matches. The CDR3 here is CASSLDRPGMNTEAFF. The CDR3 DNA is TGTGCCAGCTCACTGGACAGGCCGGGGATGAACACTGAAGCTTTCTTT.

In this sample, this clone turned up once. The J gene is TRBJ1-5, the V gene TRBV9; D unclear. Germline CDR1 SGDLS, CDR2 YYNGEE. The CDR3 extends over 13 amino acids. Between the trimmed V and J ends, which lost 0 bases and 9 bases, there was a span of 10 bases. The CDR3 region is CASSVELGRPQHF. CDR3 in DNA: TGTGCCAGCAGCGTAGAATTGGGCCGGCCCCAGCATTTT.

The chain joins TRBV9 to TRBJ2-1; 12 bases agree with TRBD2. The CDR3 is 19 amino acids. V lost 0 bases, J lost 3 bases, and 10 bases stayed unmatched. The germline V gene has CDR1 SGDLS and CDR2 YYNGEE. The CDR3 DNA sequence: TGTGCCAGCAGCGTAGATGTGACTAGCGGGAGAGCCAGCTACAATGAGCAGTTCTTC. This gives the protein CASSVDVTSGRASYNEQFF.

V is TRBV19 and J is TRBJ2-1; D unresolved. The length of the CDR3 is 15 residues. Germline lookup yields CDR1 LNHDA and CDR2 SQIVND (reference sequence). V dropped 5 bases and J dropped 5 bases, with 16 bases sitting between them. CDR3 in DNA: TGTGCCAGTAGTCTCGGCCCCGGCGGCCACAATGAGCAGTTCTTC. Translated: CASSLGPGGHNEQFF.

This clone has more than one count but fewer than ten. The rearrangement uses TRBV5-1 and TRBJ2-4; 9 positions match TRBD1. V lost 5 bases and J lost 8; bases outside the gene matches: 11. The CDR3 totals 15 residues. The germline V gene has CDR1 SGHRS and CDR2 YFSETQ. DNA of the CDR3: TGCGCCAGCAGAGATACAGGGGGCCAGGGATACATTCAGTACTTC. Translation: CASRDTGGQGYIQYF. Based on the CDR3 plus reference TRBV5-1 and TRBJ2-4, the full variable domain is KAGVTQTPRYLIKTRGQQVTLSCSPISGHRSVSWYQQTPGQGLQFLFEYFSETQRNKGNFPGRFSGRQFSNSRSEMNVSTLELGDSALYLCASRDTGGQGYIQYFGAGTRLSVL.

CDR3: CASSLGAGVNTGELFF. Written as DNA, the CDR3 is TGTGCCAGCAGTTTAGGGGCGGGAGTGAACACCGGGGAGCTGTTTTTT. The chain couples TRBV28 to TRBJ2-2; the match to TRBD2 covers 7 bases. The junction had 4 bases not matched to a gene; V was cut back by 2 bases and J by 1 base. The germline gives CDR1 MDHEN, CDR2 SYDVKM. The CDR3 length is 16 residues.

The chain has TRBV24-1 and TRBJ2-3; 11 bases map to TRBD2. CDR1 and CDR2 from the germline V gene are KGHDR and SFDVKD. The CDR3 has 15 residues. After removal of 4 bases from V and 3 bases from J, the junction contained 2 bases not matched to a gene. The CDR3 reads CATSEPSGRTDTQYF. As DNA, the CDR3 is TGTGCCACCAGTGAACCTAGCGGGAGGACAGATACGCAGTATTTT.

The V gene is TRBV7-9, the J gene TRBJ2-7, with D maybe TRBD1 (5 bases). V lost 0 bases and J lost 0, with 18 bases in between. From germline, CDR1 is SEHNR and CDR2 FQNEAQ (reference sequence). The CDR3 covers 18 residues. CDR3 nucleotide sequence: TGTGCCAGCAGCTTAGCGCATTTCAGGGCGGTAGTCTCCTACGAGCAGTACTTC. Amino acid sequence: CASSLAHFRAVVSYEQYF.

The CDR3 region has the DNA TGTGCCAGCAGCCAAGCCGTGGACAGTTCCCCCCTCCACTTT. Its protein is CASSQAVDSSPLHF. The chain employs TRBV3-1 (or the pseudogene TRBV3-2) and TRBJ1-6; possibly TRBD1 for D (6 bases). Germline assignment: CDR1 LGHDT and CDR2 YNNKEL (reference sequence). The CDR3 totals 14 residues. V was pared by 1 base and J by 13 bases, with 14 bases between.

This chain links TRBV5-1 with TRBJ2-1, with D maybe TRBD2 (6 bases). Deletions cut 3 bases from V and 0 bases from J, with 16 bases between. In germline, CDR1 is SGHRS, CDR2 YFSETQ. The length of the CDR3 is 17 residues. The CDR3 protein is CASSSGLTQSSYNEQFF. Written as DNA, the CDR3 is TGCGCCAGCAGCTCCGGACTAACGCAGAGCTCCTACAATGAGCAGTTCTTC. The variable domain in full, completed from reference TRBV5-1 and TRBJ2-1, reads KAGVTQTPRYLIKTRGQQVTLSCSPISGHRSVSWYQQTPGQGLQFLFEYFSETQRNKGNFPGRFSGRQFSNSRSEMNVSTLELGDSALYLCASSSGLTQSSYNEQFFGPGTRLTVL.

The chain has TRBV9 and TRBJ1-2; 8 bases are a match to TRBD1. The CDR3 sequence is 16 residues long. CDR1 is SGDLS and CDR2 is YYNGEE in the germline V gene. Losses at the gene ends were 0 bases for V and 3 bases for J; bases not matched to a gene: 7. This CDR3 is CASSVEAGGNDYGYTF. The CDR3 nucleotides are TGTGCCAGCAGCGTAGAGGCAGGGGGCAATGACTATGGCTACACCTTC.

The CDR3 nucleotides are TGTGCCAGCGGGGGAGGACAGGGGGCACTAGCGGGAGGCAATGAGCAGTTCTTC. It specifies CASGGGQGALAGGNEQFF. This rearrangement joins TRBV5-6 to TRBJ2-1; TRBD2 might be the D (12 bases). The V end was cut by 7 bases, the J end by 6 bases, with 29 bases between. Germline V lookup: CDR1 SGHDT, CDR2 YYEEEE. This CDR3 has 18 amino acids.

The chain links TRBV7-9 to TRBJ2-3; a weak D match, TRBD1 (5 bases). CDR1 SEHNR and CDR2 FQNEAQ come from the germline V gene (reference sequence). Trimming pared 2 bases from V and 2 bases from J, leaving 11 bases between. This CDR3 has 15 amino acids. The DNA for the CDR3 is TGTGCCAGCAGCTTACTCGAGACAGCCACAGATACGCAGTATTTT. Residues: CASSLLETATDTQYF.

This chain uses TRBV4-2 with TRBJ2-7; 7 nucleotides agree with TRBD2. The V gene end was trimmed by 1 base and the J gene end by 3 bases; junction bases not matched to a gene: 12. In germline, CDR1 is LGHNA, CDR2 YNFKEQ. The CDR3 length is 17 residues. The chain's CDR3 is CASSQVTGRGAFYEQYF. The CDR3 nucleotides read TGTGCCAGCAGCCAAGTAACGGGGAGGGGCGCCTTCTACGAGCAGTACTTC.